Listed below are T cell receptor beta chains from one sample, sequenced in a study of T cell repertoires in cytomegalovirus infection. These TCRs are of unknown antigen specificity. TCRdb processed the reads anew with MiXCR; each CDR3 protein has one entry. Among 360,000 or so distinct CDR3 sequences listed, about 35% were seen once. The sample was cultured PBMCs, taken from culture after CMV antigen stimulation. These receptors all come from a human donor in good health (CMV status not recorded). Some clones in this sample may be carry-over from other donors' samples. Both conserved end residues are part of each CDR3. Fields, in order: clone size, D gene, J gene, V gene, CDR3 DNA, CDR3 protein. The D gene is left open where the match is weak. Expanded clones are given a class, and other clones once, few, many or no size at all.

size: few
D: -
J: TRBJ2-3
V: TRBV7-2
DNA: TGTGCCAGCAGCTCAAGGTCCCAAGGGGGTGATACGCAGTATTTT
CDR3: CASSSRSQGGDTQYF

size: many
D: TRBD2
J: TRBJ2-1
V: TRBV7-6
DNA: TGTGCCAGCAGCTTAGGAAGCGGGAGGAGGTACAATGAGCAGTTCTTC
CDR3: CASSLGSGRRYNEQFF

size: few
D: -
J: TRBJ2-1
V: TRBV4-3
DNA: TGCGCCAGCAGCCATACGTCTAGCAGAGACAATGAGCAGTTCTTC
CDR3: CASSHTSSRDNEQFF

size: many
D: -
J: TRBJ1-5
V: TRBV12-3/TRBV12-4
DNA: TGTGCCAGCAGCCACACAGGAGACAATCAGCCCCAGCATTTT
CDR3: CASSHTGDNQPQHF

size: few
D: -
J: TRBJ2-1
V: TRBV29-1
DNA: TGCAGCGTTGAAGATCAACTAGACAATGAGCAGTTCTTC
CDR3: CSVEDQLDNEQFF

size: -
D: -
J: TRBJ1-2
V: TRBV28
DNA: TGTGCCAGCAGCCAGGACAACGTCGACTATGGCTACACCTTC
CDR3: CASSQDNVDYGYTF

size: -
D: -
J: TRBJ1-5
V: TRBV12-3/TRBV12-4
DNA: TGTGCCAGCAGTTTAACAGCTACCAATCAGCCCCAGCATTTT
CDR3: CASSLTATNQPQHF

size: -
D: TRBD1
J: TRBJ2-7
V: TRBV6-5
DNA: TGTGCCAGCAGTTACTCGACAGGGAGAGGTTGGGAGCAGTACTTC
CDR3: CASSYSTGRGWEQYF

size: few
D: TRBD2
J: TRBJ2-3
V: TRBV28
DNA: TGTGCCAGCAGTTATCGAGCGGGAGGAGATACGCAGTATTTT
CDR3: CASSYRAGGDTQYF

size: -
D: TRBD1
J: TRBJ1-1
V: TRBV7-9
DNA: TGTGCCAGCAGCCGTATAGGACAGTTTTCAGGGGGAACCACTGAAGCTTTCTTT
CDR3: CASSRIGQFSGGTTEAFF

size: -
D: TRBD2
J: TRBJ2-1
V: TRBV4-3
DNA: TGCGCCAGCAGCCAAGAGCCTAGCGGGCCCTCCTACAATGAGCAGTTCTTC
CDR3: CASSQEPSGPSYNEQFF

size: few
D: TRBD1
J: TRBJ1-3
V: TRBV7-2
DNA: TGTGCCAGCAGCTCTTGGACAGGGGGCGGAAACACCATATATTTT
CDR3: CASSSWTGGGNTIYF

size: -
D: TRBD2
J: TRBJ2-1
V: TRBV6-5
DNA: TGTGCCAGCAGTTGGGAGGGGACGTCCTACAATGAGCAGTTCTTC
CDR3: CASSWEGTSYNEQFF

size: -
D: -
J: TRBJ1-2
V: TRBV7-2
DNA: TGTGCCAGCAGTCCGGTTAACTATGGCTACACCTTC
CDR3: CASSPVNYGYTF

size: -
D: TRBD2
J: TRBJ2-1
V: TRBV5-6
DNA: TGTGCCAGCAGGGGTAGCGGGAGTAACTACAATGAGCAGTTCTTC
CDR3: CASRGSGSNYNEQFF

size: few
D: -
J: TRBJ2-7
V: TRBV7-6
DNA: TGTGCCAGCAGCGCGGGACATTTCTACGAGCAGTACTTC
CDR3: CASSAGHFYEQYF

size: -
D: TRBD1
J: TRBJ1-2
V: TRBV7-2
DNA: TGTGCCAGCAGCTTAGTTGCCTTAGGGGGCGGAGGCTACACCTTC
CDR3: CASSLVALGGGGYTF

size: -
D: TRBD1
J: TRBJ1-2
V: TRBV27
DNA: TGTGCCAGCAGTTCAAACAACCGGGACAGTAGAAACTATGGCTACACCTTC
CDR3: CASSSNNRDSRNYGYTF

size: -
D: TRBD2
J: TRBJ2-3
V: TRBV20-1
DNA: TGCAGTGCTAGAGATCCCTCGGGAGGGACAGATACGCAGTATTTT
CDR3: CSARDPSGGTDTQYF

size: few
D: TRBD1
J: TRBJ1-5
V: TRBV7-2
DNA: TGTGCCAGCAGCTGGGGACAGTTTAGCTATCAGCCCCAGCATTTT
CDR3: CASSWGQFSYQPQHF

size: few
D: TRBD1
J: TRBJ2-1
V: TRBV5-1
DNA: TGCGCCAGCAGCGCGAGGGGACAGGGGGCATCCTACAATGAGCAGTTCTTC
CDR3: CASSARGQGASYNEQFF

size: many
D: -
J: TRBJ2-5
V: TRBV11-2
DNA: TGTGCCAGCAGCCTAACCAGTTGGGAGACCCAGTACTTC
CDR3: CASSLTSWETQYF

size: -
D: -
J: TRBJ1-5
V: TRBV6-2/TRBV6-3
DNA: TGTGCCAGCAGTTACTCACCTGAGGGGAGGAACAATCAGCCCCAGCATTTT
CDR3: CASSYSPEGRNNQPQHF

size: -
D: -
J: TRBJ2-1
V: TRBV12-3/TRBV12-4
DNA: TGTGCCAGCAGTTTGGGTCCGATTAGCTCCTACAATGAGCAGTTCTTC
CDR3: CASSLGPISSYNEQFF

size: few
D: -
J: TRBJ2-5
V: TRBV20-1
DNA: TGCAGTGCTAGAATCGCAGGGGGGTACCAAGAGACCCAGTACTTC
CDR3: CSARIAGGYQETQYF

size: -
D: -
J: TRBJ2-7
V: TRBV6-1
DNA: TGTGCCAGCAGCGCCGGGACCTCCTACGAGCAGTACTTC
CDR3: CASSAGTSYEQYF

size: -
D: TRBD2
J: TRBJ2-5
V: TRBV24-1
DNA: TGTGCCACCAGTGAGGGACTAGCGAGTCAAGAGACCCAGTACTTC
CDR3: CATSEGLASQETQYF

size: few
D: -
J: TRBJ2-1
V: TRBV6-1
DNA: TGTGCCAGCAGTAGGTGGACCGGACCCAATGAGCAGTTCTTC
CDR3: CASSRWTGPNEQFF

size: -
D: -
J: TRBJ1-1
V: TRBV6-1
DNA: TGTGCCAGCAGTGAGCCGAGCATGAACACTGAAGCTTTCTTT
CDR3: CASSEPSMNTEAFF

size: few
D: -
J: TRBJ2-5
V: TRBV11-3
DNA: TGTGCCAGCAGCTTGAAGTACCAAGAGACCCAGTACTTC
CDR3: CASSLKYQETQYF

size: -
D: TRBD1
J: TRBJ2-3
V: TRBV5-4
DNA: TGTGCCAGCAGGGGGGACAGAGTAGATACGCAGTATTTT
CDR3: CASRGDRVDTQYF

size: few
D: -
J: TRBJ2-3
V: TRBV4-1
DNA: TGCGCCAGCAGCCTAACCTGGGAATCTGCAGATACGCAGTATTTT
CDR3: CASSLTWESADTQYF

size: many
D: -
J: TRBJ1-6
V: TRBV7-2
DNA: TGTGCCAGCAGCTCGGAACAGGGAGGGAATAATTCACCCCTCCACTTT
CDR3: CASSSEQGGNNSPLHF